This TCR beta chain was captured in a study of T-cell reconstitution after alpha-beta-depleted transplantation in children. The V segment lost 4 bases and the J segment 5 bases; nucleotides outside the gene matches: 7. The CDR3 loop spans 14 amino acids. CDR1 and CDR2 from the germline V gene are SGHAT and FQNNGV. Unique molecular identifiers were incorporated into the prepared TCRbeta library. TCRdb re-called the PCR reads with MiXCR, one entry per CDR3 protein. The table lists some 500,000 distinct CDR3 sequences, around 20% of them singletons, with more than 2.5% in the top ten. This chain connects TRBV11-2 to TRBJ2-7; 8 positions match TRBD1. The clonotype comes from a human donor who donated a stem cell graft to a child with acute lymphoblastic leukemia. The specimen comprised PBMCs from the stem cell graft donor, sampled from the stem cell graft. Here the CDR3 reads CASSWTGSPHEQYF. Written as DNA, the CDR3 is TGTGCCAGCAGCTGGACAGGGAGTCCCCACGAGCAGTACTTC.